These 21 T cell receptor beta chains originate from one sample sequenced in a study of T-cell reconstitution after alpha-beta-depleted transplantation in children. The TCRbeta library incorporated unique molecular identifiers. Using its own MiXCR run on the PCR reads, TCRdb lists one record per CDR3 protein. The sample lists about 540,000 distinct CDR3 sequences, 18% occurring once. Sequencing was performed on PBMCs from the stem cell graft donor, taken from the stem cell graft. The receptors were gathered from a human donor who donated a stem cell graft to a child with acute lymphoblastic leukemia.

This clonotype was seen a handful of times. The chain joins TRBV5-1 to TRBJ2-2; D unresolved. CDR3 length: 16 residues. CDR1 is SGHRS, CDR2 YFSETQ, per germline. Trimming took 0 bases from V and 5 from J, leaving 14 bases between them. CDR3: CASSLEALSQTGELFF. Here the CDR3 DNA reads TGCGCCAGCAGCTTGGAGGCCCTGTCCCAGACCGGGGAGCTGTTTTTT.

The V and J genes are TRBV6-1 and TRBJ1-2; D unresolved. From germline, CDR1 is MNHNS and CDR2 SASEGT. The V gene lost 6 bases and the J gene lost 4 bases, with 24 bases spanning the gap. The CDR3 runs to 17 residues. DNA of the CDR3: TGTGCCAGCAGCGAGGGTAGGGAAGGGTACGATAGCTATGGCTACACCTTC. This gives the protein CASSEGREGYDSYGYTF.

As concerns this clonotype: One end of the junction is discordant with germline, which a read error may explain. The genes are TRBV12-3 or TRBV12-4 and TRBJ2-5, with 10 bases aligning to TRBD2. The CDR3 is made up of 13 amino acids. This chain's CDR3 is CASSLSRGLAGAF. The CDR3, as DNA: TGTGCCAGCAGTTTGTCTCGGGGGCTAGCGGGAGCCTTC.

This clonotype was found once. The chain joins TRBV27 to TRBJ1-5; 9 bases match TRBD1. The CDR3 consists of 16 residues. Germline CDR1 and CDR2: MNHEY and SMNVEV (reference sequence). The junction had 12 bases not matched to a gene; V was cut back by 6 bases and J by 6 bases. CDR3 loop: CASRDRGGIYSQPQHF. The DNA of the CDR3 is TGTGCCAGCAGGGACAGGGGCGGAATCTACAGTCAGCCCCAGCATTTT.

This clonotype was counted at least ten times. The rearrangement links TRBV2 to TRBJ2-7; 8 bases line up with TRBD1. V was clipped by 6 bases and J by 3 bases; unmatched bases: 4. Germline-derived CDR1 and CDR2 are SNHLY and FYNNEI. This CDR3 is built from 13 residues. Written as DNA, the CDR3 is TGTGCCAGCAGCCCAGGGGGCATCTACGAGCAGTACTTC. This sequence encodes CASSPGGIYEQYF.

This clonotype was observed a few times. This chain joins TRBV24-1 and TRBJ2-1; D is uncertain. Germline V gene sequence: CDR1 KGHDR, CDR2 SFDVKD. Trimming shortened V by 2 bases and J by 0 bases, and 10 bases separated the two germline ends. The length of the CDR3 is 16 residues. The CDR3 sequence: CATSDWTAGSYNEQFF. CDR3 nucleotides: TGTGCCACCAGTGATTGGACCGCTGGCTCCTACAATGAGCAGTTCTTC.

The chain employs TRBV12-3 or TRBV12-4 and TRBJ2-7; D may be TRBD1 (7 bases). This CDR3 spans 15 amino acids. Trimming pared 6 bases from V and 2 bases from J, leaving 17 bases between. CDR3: CASRLAGDSPYEQYF. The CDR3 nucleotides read TGTGCCAGCAGACTAGCCGGGGACAGCCCCTACGAGCAGTACTTC.

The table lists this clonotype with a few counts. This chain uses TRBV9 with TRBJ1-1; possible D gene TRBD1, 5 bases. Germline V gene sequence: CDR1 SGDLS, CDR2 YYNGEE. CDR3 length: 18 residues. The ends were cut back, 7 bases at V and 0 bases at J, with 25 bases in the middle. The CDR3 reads CASLPYPETVSLNTEAFF. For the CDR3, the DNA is TGTGCCAGCTTACCTTACCCCGAGACAGTTAGTTTGAACACTGAAGCTTTCTTT.

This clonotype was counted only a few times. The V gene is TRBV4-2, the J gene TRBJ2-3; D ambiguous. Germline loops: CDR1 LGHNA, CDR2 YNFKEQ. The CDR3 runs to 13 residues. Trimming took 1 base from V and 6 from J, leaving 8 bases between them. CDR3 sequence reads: CASSQVDGDTQYF. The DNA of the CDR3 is TGTGCCAGCAGCCAAGTCGACGGGGATACGCAGTATTTT.

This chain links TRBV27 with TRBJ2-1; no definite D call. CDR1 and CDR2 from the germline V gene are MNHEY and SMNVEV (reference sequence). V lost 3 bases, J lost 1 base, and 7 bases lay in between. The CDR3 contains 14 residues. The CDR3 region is CASSFLRSYNEQFF. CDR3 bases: TGTGCCAGCAGTTTTCTAAGGTCCTACAATGAGCAGTTCTTC.

The CDR3 DNA is TGTGCCACCAGTGATTTACTTGGGCCTACGCAGTATTTT. Its translation is CATSDLLGPTQYF. This chain uses TRBV24-1 with TRBJ2-3; D is ambiguous. Per germline, CDR1 KGHDR and CDR2 SFDVKD. CDR3 length equals 13 residues. Trimming left V 1 base short and J 8 bases short, with 9 bases between.

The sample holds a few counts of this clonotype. CDR3 sequence reads: CASGSVNGAEYEQFF. In nucleotides, the CDR3 is TGTGCCAGCGGCTCCGTTAATGGGGCCGAGTATGAGCAGTTCTTC. The rearrangement joins TRBV7-9 to TRBJ2-1, with D maybe TRBD1 (5 bases). CDR1 is SEHNR, CDR2 FQNEAQ, per germline (reference sequence). This CDR3 spans 15 amino acids. Between the trimmed V and J ends, which lost 8 bases and 8 bases, there was a span of 22 bases. Full variable domain (rest looked up from reference TRBV7-9 and TRBJ2-1): DTGVSQNPRHKITKRGQNVTFRCDPISEHNRLYWYRQTLGQGPEFLTYFQNEAQLEKSRLLSDRFSAERPKGSFSTLEIQRTEQGDSAMYLCASGSVNGAEYEQFFGPGTRLTVL.

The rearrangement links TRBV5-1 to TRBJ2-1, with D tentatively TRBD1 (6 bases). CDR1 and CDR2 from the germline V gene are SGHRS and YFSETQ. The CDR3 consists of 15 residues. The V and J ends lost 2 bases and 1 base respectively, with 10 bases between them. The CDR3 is CASSFRQGSYNEQFF. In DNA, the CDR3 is TGCGCCAGCAGCTTTCGGCAGGGGTCCTACAATGAGCAGTTCTTC.

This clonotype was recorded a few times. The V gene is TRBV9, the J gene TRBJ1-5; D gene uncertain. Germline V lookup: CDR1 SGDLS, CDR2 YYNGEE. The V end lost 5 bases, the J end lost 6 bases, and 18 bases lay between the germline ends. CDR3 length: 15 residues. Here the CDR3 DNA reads TGTGCCAGCAGTGCGGCTGATGCGGAGGCTCAGCCCCAGCATTTT. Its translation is CASSAADAEAQPQHF.

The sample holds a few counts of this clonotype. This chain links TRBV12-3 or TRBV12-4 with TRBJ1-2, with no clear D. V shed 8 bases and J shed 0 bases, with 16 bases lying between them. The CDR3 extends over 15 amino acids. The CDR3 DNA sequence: TGTGCCAGCGTGGGAAAGGGTTCCCCTAACTATGGCTACACCTTC. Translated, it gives CASVGKGSPNYGYTF.

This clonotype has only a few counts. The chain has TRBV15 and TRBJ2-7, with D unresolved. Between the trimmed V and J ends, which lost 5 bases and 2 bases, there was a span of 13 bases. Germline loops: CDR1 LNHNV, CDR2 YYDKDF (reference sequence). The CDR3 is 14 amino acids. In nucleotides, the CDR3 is TGTGCCACCAGCTTAGACAAACTCACCTACGAGCAGTACTTC. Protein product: CATSLDKLTYEQYF.

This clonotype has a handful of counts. CDR3 amino acids: CASSLGYRKGPHRESYEQYF. In nucleotides, the CDR3 is TGTGCCAGCAGCTTAGGGTACCGCAAAGGCCCTCACAGGGAGTCCTACGAGCAGTACTTC. The chain is built from TRBV11-1 and TRBJ2-7; weak D call: TRBD1 (6 bases). Germline V gene data show CDR1 as SGHAT and CDR2 as FQDESV (reference sequence). Trimming took off 1 base at V and 1 base at J, with 26 bases between the two ends. The length of the CDR3 is 20 residues. The entire variable domain, with the rest obtained from reference TRBV11-1 and TRBJ2-7, is as follows: EAEVAQSPRYKITEKSQAVAFWCDPISGHATLYWYRQILGQGPELLVQFQDESVVDDSQLPKDRFSAERLKGVDSTLKIQPAELGDSAMYLCASSLGYRKGPHRESYEQYFGPGTRLTVT.

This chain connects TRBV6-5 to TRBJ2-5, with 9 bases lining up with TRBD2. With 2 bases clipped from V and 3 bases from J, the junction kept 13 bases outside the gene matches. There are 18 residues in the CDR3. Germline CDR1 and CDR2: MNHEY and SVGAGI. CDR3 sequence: CASSYRRLAGPVKETQYF. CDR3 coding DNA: TGTGCCAGCAGTTACCGCCGTCTAGCGGGACCGGTCAAAGAGACCCAGTACTTC.

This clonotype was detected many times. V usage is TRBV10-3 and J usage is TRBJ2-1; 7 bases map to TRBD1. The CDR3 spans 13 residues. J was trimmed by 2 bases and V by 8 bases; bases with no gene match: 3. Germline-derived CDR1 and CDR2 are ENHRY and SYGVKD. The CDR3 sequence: CAIRDSAYNEQFF. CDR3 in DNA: TGTGCCATCCGGGACAGTGCCTACAATGAGCAGTTCTTC.

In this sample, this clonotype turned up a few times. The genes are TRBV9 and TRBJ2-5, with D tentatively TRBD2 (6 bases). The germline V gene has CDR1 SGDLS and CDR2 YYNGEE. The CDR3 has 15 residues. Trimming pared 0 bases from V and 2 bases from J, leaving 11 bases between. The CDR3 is CASSVASSEQETQYF. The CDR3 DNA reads TGTGCCAGCAGCGTAGCATCTAGCGAACAAGAGACCCAGTACTTC.

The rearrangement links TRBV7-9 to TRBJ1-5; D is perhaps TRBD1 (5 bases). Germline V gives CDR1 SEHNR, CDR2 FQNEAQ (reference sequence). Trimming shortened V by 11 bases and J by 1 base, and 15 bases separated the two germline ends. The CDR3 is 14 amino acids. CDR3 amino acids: CASQGEESNQPQHF. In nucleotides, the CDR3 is TGTGCCTCCCAAGGGGAGGAGAGCAATCAGCCCCAGCATTTT.